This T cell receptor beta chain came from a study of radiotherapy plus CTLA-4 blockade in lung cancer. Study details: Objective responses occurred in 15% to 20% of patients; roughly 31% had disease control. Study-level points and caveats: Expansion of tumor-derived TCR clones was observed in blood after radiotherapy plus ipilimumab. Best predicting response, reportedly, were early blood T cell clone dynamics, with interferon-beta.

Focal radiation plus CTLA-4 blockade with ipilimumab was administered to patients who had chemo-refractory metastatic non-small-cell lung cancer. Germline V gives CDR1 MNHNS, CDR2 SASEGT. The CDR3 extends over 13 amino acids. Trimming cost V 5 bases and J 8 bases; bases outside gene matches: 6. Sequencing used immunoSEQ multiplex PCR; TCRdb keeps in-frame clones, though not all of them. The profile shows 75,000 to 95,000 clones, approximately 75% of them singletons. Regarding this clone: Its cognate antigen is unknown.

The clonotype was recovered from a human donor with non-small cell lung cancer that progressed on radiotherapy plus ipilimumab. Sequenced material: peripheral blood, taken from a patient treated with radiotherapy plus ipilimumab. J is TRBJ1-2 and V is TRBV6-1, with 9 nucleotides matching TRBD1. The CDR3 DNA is TGTGCCAGCAGTTGGGACAGGGTGAGCGGCTACACCTTC. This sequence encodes CASSWDRVSGYTF.